The 15 T cell receptor beta chains given below trace back to one sample, sequenced in a study of T cells in Graves' hyperthyroidism and ophthalmopathy. The CDR3 regions of TCR beta were amplified from RNA transcripts. The study used the HTBI primer set for a first-round RT-PCR of the TCR CDR3. Using its own MiXCR run on the multiplex PCR reads, TCRdb lists one record per CDR3 protein. The table records hundreds of thousands of distinct CDR3 sequences, around 20% of them present only once. Sequenced material: blood. The receptors come from a man younger than 45 with Graves' ophthalmopathy.

This clonotype turned up a few times. The rearrangement joins TRBV5-6 to TRBJ1-3; D perhaps matches TRBD1 (6 bases). The CDR3 has 15 residues. Germline V gene data show CDR1 as SGHDT and CDR2 as YYEEEE. Trimming removed 4 bases at V and 9 bases at J, with 20 bases between. The CDR3 DNA follows: TGTGCCAGCAGCCCTCTGGGGGCAGGGATCGGCACCATATATTTT. It codes for CASSPLGAGIGTIYF.

This clonotype was seen only a few times. The chain recombines TRBV20-1 with TRBJ2-3; TRBD1 or TRBD2 may be the D gene (6 bases each). Germline lookup yields CDR1 DFQATT and CDR2 SNEGSKA (reference sequence). The CDR3 has 14 residues. Deletions cut 6 bases from V and 0 bases from J, with 13 bases between. The CDR3 sequence is CSARGTSSTDTQYF. CDR3 sequence (DNA): TGCAGTGCCCGCGGGACATCTAGCACAGATACGCAGTATTTT.

This clonotype appeared a few times. DNA for the CDR3: TGTGCCAGCAGTCCCCGACCCACCTCTGGGGCCAACGTCCTGACTTTC. The encoded protein is CASSPRPTSGANVLTF. The chain employs TRBV12-3 or TRBV12-4 and TRBJ2-6, with D unresolved. The CDR3 loop spans 16 amino acids. V lost 5 bases and J 0 bases, leaving 11 bases between the germline ends.

The chain has TRBV15 and TRBJ2-1; 10 bases line up with TRBD2. The V and J ends lost 4 bases and 15 bases, in that order; junction bases with no gene match: 9. Looked up from germline, CDR1 is LNHNV and CDR2 is YYDKDF (reference sequence). The CDR3 length is 13 residues. The CDR3 nucleotides are TGTGCCACCAGCAAAACTAGCGGGACCCGGGGGTTCTTC. This gives the protein CATSKTSGTRGFF.

This clonotype was counted many times. One end of the junction does not line up with germline, which may come from a read error. The genes are TRBV11-2 and TRBJ2-7; D perhaps matches TRBD1 (5 bases). This CDR3 comprises 11 residues. CDR1 and CDR2 from the germline V gene are SGHAT and FQNNGV. CDR3 loop: CASRQTYEQYF. CDR3 sequence (DNA): TGTGCGAGCAGACAGACCTACGAGCAGTACTTC. Looking up the rest from reference TRBV11-2 and TRBJ2-7 gives the full variable domain: EAGVAQSPRYKIIEKRQSVAFWCNPISGHATLYWYQQILGQGPKLLIQFQNNGVVDDSQLPKDRFSAERLKGVDSTLKIQPAKLEDSAVYLCASRQTYEQYFGPGTRLTVT.

This clonotype was seen ten or more times. The gene calls are TRBV29-1 and TRBJ2-1; D remains unclear. V was clipped by 2 bases and J by 9 bases, with 11 bases between them. The CDR3 is 12 residues long. The germline CDR1 and CDR2 sequences are SQVTM and ANQGSEA. Here the CDR3 DNA reads TGCAGCGTTGAACGCAGCTCCGGTGAGCAGTTCTTC. Its protein product is CSVERSSGEQFF.

The chain employs TRBV11-2 and TRBJ2-3, with TRBD1 as a possible D gene (6 bases). CDR3 length: 13 amino acids. Germline loops: CDR1 SGHAT, CDR2 FQNNGV. V was pared by 10 bases and J by 2 bases, with 13 bases between. CDR3 bases: TGTGCCACCGAGGACAGCCACACAGATACGCAGTATTTT. Amino acids: CATEDSHTDTQYF.

This clonotype has only a few counts. The gene calls are TRBV6-2 or TRBV6-3 and TRBJ2-3, with TRBD2 matching over 9 bases. The CDR3 spans 20 residues. J gave up 2 bases and V 0 bases, and 15 bases lay outside the gene matches. Per germline, CDR1 MNHEY and CDR2 SVGEGT. CDR3 sequence reads: CASSYSNPAGGFYDTDTQYF. CDR3 bases: TGTGCCAGCAGTTACTCGAATCCAGCGGGAGGTTTTTATGACACAGATACGCAGTATTTT.

This clonotype was recorded a few times. The chain carries TRBV20-1 and TRBJ2-2; a weak D match, TRBD1 (5 bases). Germline assignment: CDR1 DFQATT and CDR2 SNEGSKA (reference sequence). V was pared by 3 bases and J by 1 base, with 9 bases between. The CDR3 covers 14 residues. In nucleotides, the CDR3 is TGCAGTGCTAGCACAGGAATGAACACCGGGGAGCTGTTTTTT. Translating gives CSASTGMNTGELFF.

The chain couples TRBV30 to TRBJ2-7, with a tentative D call TRBD2 (5 bases). Germline lookup yields CDR1 GTSNPN and CDR2 SVGIG (reference sequence). Trimming took off 5 bases at V and 2 bases at J, with 10 bases between the two ends. This CDR3 contains 12 residues. The CDR3 DNA follows: TGTGCCTGGGGACTGGGAACCTACGAGCAGTACTTC. As protein: CAWGLGTYEQYF.

The chain carries TRBV10-3 and TRBJ2-7, with D possibly matching TRBD1 (6 bases). The CDR3 covers 15 residues. Germline assignment: CDR1 ENHRY and CDR2 SYGVKD. Trimming took 4 bases from V and 0 from J, leaving 13 bases between them. The CDR3 here is CAISVFSGDSYEQYF. The CDR3 DNA reads TGTGCCATCAGTGTTTTCTCAGGGGACTCCTACGAGCAGTACTTC.

The sample holds many counts of this clonotype. V is TRBV12-5 and J is TRBJ2-1; maybe TRBD1 (6 bases). Germline assignment: CDR1 LGHNT and CDR2 FRNRAP. The ends were cut back, 4 bases at V and 6 bases at J, with 10 bases in the middle. The CDR3 covers 13 residues. The CDR3 protein is CASGYEQGNEQFF. The CDR3 DNA is TGTGCTAGTGGTTACGAACAGGGCAATGAGCAGTTCTTC.

The V gene is TRBV6-1, the J gene TRBJ1-2; possible D gene TRBD1, 6 bases. V gave up 6 bases and J gave up 0 bases, with 14 bases separating them. This CDR3 is built from 15 residues. Germline V lookup: CDR1 MNHNS, CDR2 SASEGT. The CDR3 protein is CASRLSRTANYGYTF. The CDR3 bases are TGTGCCAGCAGGCTCTCCCGGACAGCTAACTATGGCTACACCTTC.

There are a few counts of this clonotype. The chain combines TRBV13 with TRBJ2-3; D is unresolved. The V end was cut by 2 bases, the J end by 5 bases, with 11 bases between. The CDR3 is 14 residues long. CDR1 and CDR2 from the germline V gene are PRHDT and FYEKMQ (reference sequence). CDR3 DNA: TGTGCCAGCAGCTTAATTATGGGTGGAGATACGCAGTATTTT. Translated, it gives CASSLIMGGDTQYF.

The chain is built from TRBV27 and TRBJ1-1; D not resolved. This CDR3 spans 14 amino acids. Looked up from germline, CDR1 is MNHEY and CDR2 is SMNVEV (reference sequence). The V gene lost 6 bases and the J gene lost 0 bases, with 11 bases spanning the gap. The CDR3 spells CASSPDGMNTEAFF. CDR3 DNA sequence: TGTGCCAGCAGCCCGGACGGTATGAACACTGAAGCTTTCTTT.